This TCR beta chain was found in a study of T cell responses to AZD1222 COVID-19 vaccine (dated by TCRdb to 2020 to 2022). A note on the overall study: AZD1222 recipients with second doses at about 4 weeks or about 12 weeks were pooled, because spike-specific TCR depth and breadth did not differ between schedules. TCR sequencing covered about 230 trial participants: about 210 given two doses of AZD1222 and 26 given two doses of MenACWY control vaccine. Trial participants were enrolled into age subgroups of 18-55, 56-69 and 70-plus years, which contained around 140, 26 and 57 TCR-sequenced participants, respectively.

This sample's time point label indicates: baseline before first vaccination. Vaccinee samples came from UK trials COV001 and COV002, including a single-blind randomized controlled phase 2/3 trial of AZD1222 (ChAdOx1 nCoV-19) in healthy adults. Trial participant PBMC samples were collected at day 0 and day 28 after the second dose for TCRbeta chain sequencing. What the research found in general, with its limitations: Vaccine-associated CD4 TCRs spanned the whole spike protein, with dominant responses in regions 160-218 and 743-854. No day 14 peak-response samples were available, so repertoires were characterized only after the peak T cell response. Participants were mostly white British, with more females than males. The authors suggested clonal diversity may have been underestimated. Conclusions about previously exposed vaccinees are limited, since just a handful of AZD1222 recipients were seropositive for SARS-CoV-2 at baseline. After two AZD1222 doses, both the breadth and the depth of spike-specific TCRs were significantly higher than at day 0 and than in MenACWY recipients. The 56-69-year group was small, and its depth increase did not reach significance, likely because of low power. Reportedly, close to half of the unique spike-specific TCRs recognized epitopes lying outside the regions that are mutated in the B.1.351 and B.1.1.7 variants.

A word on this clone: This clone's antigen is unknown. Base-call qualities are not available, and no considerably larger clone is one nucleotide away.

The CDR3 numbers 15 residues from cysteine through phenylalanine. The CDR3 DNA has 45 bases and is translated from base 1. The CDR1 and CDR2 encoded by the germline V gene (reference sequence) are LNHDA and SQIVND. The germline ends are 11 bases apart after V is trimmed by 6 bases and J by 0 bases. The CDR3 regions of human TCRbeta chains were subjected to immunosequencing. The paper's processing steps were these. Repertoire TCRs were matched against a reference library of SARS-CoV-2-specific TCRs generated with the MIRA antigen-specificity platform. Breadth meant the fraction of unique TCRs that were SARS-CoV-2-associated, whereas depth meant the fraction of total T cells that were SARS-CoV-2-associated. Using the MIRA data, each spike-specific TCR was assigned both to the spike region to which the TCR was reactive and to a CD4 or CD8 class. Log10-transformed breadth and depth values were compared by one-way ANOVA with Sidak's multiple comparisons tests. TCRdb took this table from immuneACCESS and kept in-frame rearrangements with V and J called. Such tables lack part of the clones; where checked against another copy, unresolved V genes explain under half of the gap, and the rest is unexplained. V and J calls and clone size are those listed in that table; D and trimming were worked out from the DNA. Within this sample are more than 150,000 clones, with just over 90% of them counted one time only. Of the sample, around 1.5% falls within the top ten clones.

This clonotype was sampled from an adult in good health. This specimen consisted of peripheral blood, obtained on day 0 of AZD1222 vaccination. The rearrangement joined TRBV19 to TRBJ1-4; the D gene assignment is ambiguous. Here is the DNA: TGTGCCAGTAGCCCAGGACCGGCAACTAATGAAAAACTGTTTTTT. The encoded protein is CASSPGPATNEKLFF.